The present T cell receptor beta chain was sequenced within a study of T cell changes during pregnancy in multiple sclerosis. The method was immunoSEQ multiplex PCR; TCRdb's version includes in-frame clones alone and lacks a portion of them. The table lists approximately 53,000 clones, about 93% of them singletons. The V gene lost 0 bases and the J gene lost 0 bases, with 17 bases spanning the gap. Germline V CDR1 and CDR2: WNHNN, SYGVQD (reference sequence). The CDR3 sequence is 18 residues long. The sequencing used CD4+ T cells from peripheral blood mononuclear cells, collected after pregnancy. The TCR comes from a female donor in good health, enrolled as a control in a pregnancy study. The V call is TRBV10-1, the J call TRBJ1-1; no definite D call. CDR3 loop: CASSESNSPIGLNTEAFF. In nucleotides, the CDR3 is TGCGCCAGCAGTGAGTCGAATAGCCCCATAGGTTTGAACACTGAAGCTTTCTTT.